This entry lists 6 T cell receptor beta chains sequenced from one sample in a study of control samples from healthy donors and cancer patients (dated by TCRdb to the early 2020s). Libraries were built with the immunoSEQ multiplex PCR assay. TCRdb's version of the immuneACCESS table is confined to in-frame rearrangements and falls short of the full clone set. An unresolved V gene accounts for under half of the shortfall where checked; the remainder is of unknown origin. This sample lists some 120,000 clones; about 90% were detected once. The ten largest clones capture around 2% of the sample. Sequencing input: blood. The receptors shown here come from a man younger than 35 in good health.

This chain links TRBV24-1 with TRBJ1-2, with a possible D match to TRBD1 (6 bases). CDR3 length equals 16 residues. The germline gives CDR1 KGHDR, CDR2 SFDVKD. V dropped 7 bases and J dropped 5 bases, with 22 bases sitting between them. As DNA, the CDR3 is TGTGCCACCAGCCCTACAGGGACCTCCTGGATGTATGGCTACACCTTC. Translating gives CATSPTGTSWMYGYTF.

The sample holds a few counts of this clone. The chain recombines TRBV28 with TRBJ2-7; 8 bases line up with TRBD1. Germline CDR1 and CDR2: MDHEN and SYDVKM. The CDR3 length is 13 residues. Germline trimming cut 6 bases from V and 3 bases from J; bases unmatched to any gene: 4. The CDR3 nucleotides are TGTGCCAGCAGGGGGACAGGACTCTACGAGCAGTACTTC. Translation gives CASRGTGLYEQYF.

The chain links TRBV6-6 to TRBJ1-3; TRBD1 is a possible D gene (5 bases). The CDR3 is made up of 16 amino acids. Germline V gene lookup returns CDR1 MNHNY and CDR2 SVGAGI (reference sequence). Trimming stripped 3 bases from V and 0 bases from J, with 12 bases between. The CDR3 protein is CASSYGEGISGNTIYF. Here the CDR3 DNA reads TGTGCCAGCAGTTATGGTGAGGGGATCTCTGGAAACACCATATATTTT.

The chain joins TRBV4-3 to TRBJ2-3, with 10 nucleotides matching TRBD2. This CDR3 comprises 15 residues. V lost 0 bases, J lost 6 bases, and 3 bases stayed unmatched. CDR1 is LGHNA and CDR2 is YSLEER in the germline V gene. For the CDR3, the DNA is TGCGCCAGCAGCCAAGATCTAGCGGGAGAGGATACGCAGTATTTT. Translation: CASSQDLAGEDTQYF.

The gene calls are TRBV28 and TRBJ2-7; no reliable D call. Deletions cut 4 bases from V and 0 bases from J, with 13 bases between. This CDR3 has 15 amino acids. The germline V gene has CDR1 MDHEN and CDR2 SYDVKM. The CDR3 nucleotides read TGTGCCAGCAGTTCGTCGACGGCCAGCTCCTACGAGCAGTACTTC. This translates into CASSSSTASSYEQYF.

The gene calls are TRBV7-2 and TRBJ2-5; TRBD2 aligns across 7 bases. This CDR3 spans 17 amino acids. The ends lost 1 base at V and 4 bases at J; junction bases unmatched: 12. From germline, CDR1 is SGHTA and CDR2 FQGNSA. CDR3 in amino acids: CASSLVIAWEGRETQYF. The CDR3 nucleotides read TGTGCCAGCAGCTTAGTAATCGCGTGGGAGGGCCGAGAGACCCAGTACTTC.